This TCR beta chain was recovered during a study of blood T cell repertoires in COVID-19. About the research overall: The cDNA or gDNA used as material had been derived from T cells, B-cell-depleted T cells, or PBMCs.

Original processing notes: The authors estimated nucleated cell counts from reference gene primer amplification. Generated by immunoSEQ multiplex PCR, the TCRdb table keeps only in-frame clones and is missing some. V and J calls and clone size are as listed in that table; D and trimming were resolved from the DNA. The data show about 120,000 clones, approximately 85% seen once. Germline CDR1 is SGDLS and CDR2 is YYNGEE. The V and J ends lost 4 bases and 7 bases, in that order; junction bases with no gene match: 11. This CDR3 has 14 residues. The gene calls are TRBV9 and TRBJ2-7; 7 bases line up with TRBD1. The sequencing sample was made of peripheral blood. This clonotype was obtained from a man at least 80 years old with acute or convalescent COVID-19. The CDR3 sequence is CASSQTGARTEQYF. DNA for the CDR3: TGTGCCAGCAGCCAAACAGGGGCCCGAACAGAGCAGTACTTC.